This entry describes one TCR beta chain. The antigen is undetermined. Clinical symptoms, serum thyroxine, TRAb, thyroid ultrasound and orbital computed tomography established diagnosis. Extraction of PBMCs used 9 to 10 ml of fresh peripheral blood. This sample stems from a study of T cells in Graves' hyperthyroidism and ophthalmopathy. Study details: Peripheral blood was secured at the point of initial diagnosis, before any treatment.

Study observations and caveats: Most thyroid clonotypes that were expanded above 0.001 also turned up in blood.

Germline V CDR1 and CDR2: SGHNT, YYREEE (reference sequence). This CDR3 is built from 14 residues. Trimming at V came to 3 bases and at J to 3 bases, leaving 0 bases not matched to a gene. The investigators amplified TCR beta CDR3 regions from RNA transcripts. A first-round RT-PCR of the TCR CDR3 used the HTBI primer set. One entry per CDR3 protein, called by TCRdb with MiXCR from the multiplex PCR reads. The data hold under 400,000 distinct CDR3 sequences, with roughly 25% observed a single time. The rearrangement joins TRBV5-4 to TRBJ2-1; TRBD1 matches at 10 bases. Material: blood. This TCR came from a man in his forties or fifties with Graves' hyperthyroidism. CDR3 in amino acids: CASSWTGGYNEQFF. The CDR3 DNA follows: TGTGCCAGCAGCTGGACAGGGGGCTACAATGAGCAGTTCTTC.